What follows is one TCR beta chain and its context. What this receptor recognizes is not known. No per-base quality is available; no much larger clone lies one base away. To prepare the library, the immunoSEQ multiplex PCR assay was applied. For the multiplex PCR, a mixture combining 60 forward primers for TCR Vbeta segments and 13 reverse primers for TCR Jbeta segments was used. The CDR3 region of rearranged TCR beta genes was amplified from genomic DNA by a multiplex PCR assay. Amplified TCR beta libraries were sequenced as 87-base-pair reads on the Illumina HiSeq System. For the original study's pipeline: A later analysis counted some 80 million unique TCR beta chains across the 550 to 700 repertoires, and around 9.9 million of these chains were shared by at least two donors. Raw reads were error-corrected and collapsed into unique sequences by a nearest-neighbor algorithm in which closely related sequences were merged to remove PCR and sequencing errors. V, D and J gene segments were assigned by aligning CDR3 sequences to IMGT reference sequences. For a sequence to be retained, at least a six-nucleotide match to both a V gene segment and a J gene segment was required. Rearrangements were called productive when the CDR3 lacked stop codons and stayed in frame with V and J; all others were non-productive. CDR3 was defined according to IMGT convention as the region running from the second conserved V-encoded cysteine to the conserved J-encoded phenylalanine. In an earlier analysis of some 550 of the donors, sequences lacking an unambiguous match to a single V gene segment were excluded. In an earlier analysis of several hundred of the donors, V segments were called functional above 56.7% productive rearrangements and were called segregating when the between-donor standard deviation exceeded 5%. A statistical classification framework was developed to diagnose cytomegalovirus status using the catalog of TCR beta chain sequences. V and J gene assignment, in a later analysis, came from comparing TCR nucleotide sequences with IMGT/GENE-DB human TR gene sequences. In a later analysis, CDR3 sequences and most-parsimonious VDJ recombination scenarios were assigned using the TCRdist pipeline. In a later analysis, each TCR beta chain was defined by its CDR3 amino acid sequence together with its V-gene family, and reads lacking a unique V-gene family were excluded. In a later analysis, fewer than 650 highly shared, low-generation-probability nucleotide sequences were removed to address suspected cross-contamination and a sequencing artifact. A later analysis calculated a clonal expansion index for each public chain from normalized within-repertoire ranks of inferred template counts. In a later analysis, generation probabilities were computed with a VDJ recombination model fitted to out-of-frame rearrangements, and the resulting probabilities were checked against IGoR. In a later analysis, TCR-TCR, TCR-HLA and TCR-CMV co-occurrence was scored with hypergeometric tests, and a repertoire-size bias correction was applied to TCR pairs. A later analysis estimated false discovery rates by permuting HLA or CMV assignments 20 times. A later analysis grouped co-occurring TCRs with DBSCAN, adding TCRdist sequence similarity when clustering within HLA-allele-positive subsets. Repertoires with fewer than 30,000 or more than 120,000 public chains, plus five repertoires with anomalous nucleotide sharing, were excluded from co-occurrence clustering. TCRdb's version of the immuneACCESS table is confined to in-frame rearrangements and falls short of the full clone set. An unresolved V gene accounts for under half of the shortfall where checked; the remainder is of unknown origin. V and J calls plus clone size are reproduced from that table; the DNA served to infer D and trimming. This sample comprises over 130,000 clones, more than 60% of them detected only once. Around 2% of the sample belongs to the ten largest clones.

The cohort was made up of 650 to 700 healthy bone marrow donors. All cohort members were sampled while nominally healthy, although unrecorded immune exposures were likely present. The donor tested CMV seronegative, placing the donor among the roughly 400 seronegative members of the cohort. A peripheral blood sample was collected from each donor, and TCR beta sequencing was performed on peripheral blood mononuclear cells. The Qiagen DNeasy Blood Extraction Kit was used to extract genomic DNA from the blood cell samples. The data are from a study of cytomegalovirus exposure and HLA in healthy donors (dated by TCRdb to about 2017). With respect to the entire study: An earlier analysis of some 550 of the donors reported 250 to 300 Gb of sequence data and 117 million unique TCR beta sequences from about 179 million T cells. Approximately 310 gigabases of sequencing data and around 88 million unique TCR sequences made up an early release that covered approximately 650 HLA-typed donors. Of the approximately 400 genotyped donors, about 80% fell in the genetic ancestry cluster associated with self-reported Caucasian donors. The study aimed to test whether signatures of past pathogen exposure could be identified by cataloging public T cell receptors. The T cell repertoires of some 670 subjects were profiled by immunosequencing and related to cytomegalovirus serostatus. In addition to the first cohort of 666 subjects, a separate validation cohort of 130 or so different subjects was used. To predict cytomegalovirus infection status, the study combined high-throughput TCR immunosequencing, statistical association of individual TCRs with disease status, and machine learning. A later analysis re-examined previously published TCR beta repertoires from 500 to 700 donors and added high-resolution HLA genotyping to investigate patterns of TCR occurrence. Rather than using new phenotypic data, the later analysis identified candidate immune exposures from TCR beta sequences and from how often those sequences occurred across donors. To decide whether each TCR beta V gene segment behaved as functional or pseudogenic, an earlier analysis of 587 of the donors relied on high-throughput TCR beta sequencing. Donor age, sex, ethnicity and CMV serostatus were collected together with the repertoire data. In a later genetic analysis, genome-wide SNP genotypes for about 55% of the roughly 700 donors were used, and that subset was treated as a discovery cohort. All discovery cohort repertoires had been generated on a single sequencing platform. Class I and class II HLA loci were covered by the typing at four-digit resolution. Typing coverage varied by locus: roughly 629-630 donors for A, B, C, DRB1 and DQB1; about 520 for DQA1; about 590 for DPA1; approximately 470 for DPB1. A handful of DR-DQ haplotypes were handled as single units for association and clustering because linkage in the cohort was strong. Among 398 genotyped donors of the cohort, an average of roughly 240,000 unique TCR beta nucleotide sequences were sequenced per donor, around 20% of them non-productive.

The research as a whole found: Most CMV-associated TCR beta chains appeared to be HLA-restricted in a later analysis, and the HLA associations seemed to be driven largely by CMV exposure. The authors suggested that the approach could potentially be generalized to other disease states and immunological phenotypes. In both the original and validation cohorts, the classifier was reported to diagnose cytomegalovirus status with high specificity and sensitivity. At a false discovery rate of 0.05, a later analysis linked 15,000 to 20,000 TCR beta sequences to specific HLA alleles. Three of the identified cytomegalovirus-associated TCR beta chains were confirmed in vitro to be specific for cytomegalovirus antigens. Linkage disequilibrium might explain the correlated functional status among segregating V segments, but an unknown experimental factor could not be ruled out. Some 16 rarely observed V segments, including chromosome 9 orphons, were excluded from the earlier analysis of approximately 600 of the donors because counts were too low. Compared with equally common non-associated chains, HLA-associated TCR beta chains in a later analysis were more clonally expanded and had lower generation probabilities. The presence/absence analyses assumed that sequencing depth was roughly uniform across donors, and that assumption may not be true. In an earlier analysis of roughly 500 of the donors, most TCR beta V segments appeared in productive rearrangements about 87% or about 30% of the time, broadly matching IMGT annotations. A later analysis reported that several top co-occurrence clusters appeared linked to parvovirus B19, influenza, CMV and Epstein-Barr virus. In this cohort, only TCR beta chains were sequenced, and detectable features were limited by the absence of alpha or paired-chain data. Most TCR sequences were observed very rarely across donors, whereas some public TCRs were present in many individuals. A further reported finding was that TCR beta sequences accurately predicted the HLA-A and HLA-B alleles for most subjects in the first cohort. A later genetic analysis associated a missense DCLRE1C variant with V-gene and J-gene trimming of TCR beta chains, and an independent cohort replicated the association. Immune exposure information for the cohort was limited to CMV serostatus. HLA typing was unavailable for some donors at each locus, so association tests used only the typed subset. In the study, 150 to 200 TCR beta chains were listed as associated with cytomegalovirus. In a later analysis, TCR association rates were found to vary across HLA loci, with the most associated TCRs seen for DRB1 alleles and the fewest for HLA-C alleles. Because the 87-base-pair reads could not distinguish some IMGT-functional V segments, including TRBV6-2 and TRBV6-3, those segments were excluded. When HLA alleles, especially DR and DQ, strongly co-occurred, attributing TCR associations to individual alleles was difficult. A cluster of highly shared sequence variants was judged likely to represent a technical artifact of the sequencing pipeline. In a later genetic analysis, fewer N-insertions in productive TCRs were reported among donors in an Asian-associated ancestry cluster than the roughly 700-donor mean.

Based on the germline V gene, the CDR1 and CDR2 sequences are SGHVS and FNYEAQ. From the cysteine up to the phenylalanine, the CDR3 has a length of 15 residues. CDR3 DNA is the only sequence kept; it has 45 bases, read in frame from the first base. V lost 5 bases and J lost 9 bases, and the count of bases not matched to a germline gene is 10. The receptor comes from a male donor in good health and CMV-seronegative. The material sequenced was PBMCs. Recombination linked TRBV7-6 to TRBJ1-6; 7 middle bases align to TRBD1. The nucleotide sequence reads TGTGCCAGCAGCCCTACCGACAGGGAAGGTTCACCCCTCCACTTT. Its protein reads: CASSPTDREGSPLHF.